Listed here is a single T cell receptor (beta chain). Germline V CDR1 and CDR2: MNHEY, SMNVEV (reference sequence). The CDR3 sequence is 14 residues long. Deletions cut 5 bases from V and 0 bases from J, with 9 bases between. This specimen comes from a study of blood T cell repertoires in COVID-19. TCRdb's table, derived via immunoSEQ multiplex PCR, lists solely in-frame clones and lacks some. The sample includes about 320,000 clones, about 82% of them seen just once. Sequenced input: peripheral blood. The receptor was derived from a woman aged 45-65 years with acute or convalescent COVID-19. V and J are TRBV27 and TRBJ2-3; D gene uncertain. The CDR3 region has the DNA TGTGCCAGCAGTAACGCGCGGAGCACAGATACGCAGTATTTT. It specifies CASSNARSTDTQYF.